These T cell receptor beta chains were read from a single sample in a study of post-analysis software for immune sequencing data. TCRdb called the PCR reads again in MiXCR, with one record for every CDR3 protein. Of 650,000 to 850,000 distinct CDR3 sequences listed, about 43% are singletons. What was sequenced was blood. These receptors all come from a girl aged 10 to 17 with multiple sclerosis. Both conserved end residues are part of each CDR3. Each record gives: V gene, CDR3 length, clone size, D gene, J gene, CDR3 DNA, CDR3 protein. D genes are given only for firm matches. Only some rows state a clone size, as once, few, many or a class for expanded clones.

TRBV28	18	-	TRBD2	TRBJ2-1	TGTGCCAGCAGTTTAACAGGGGGACTAGCGGGACTTTACAATGAGCAGTTCTTC	CASSLTGGLAGLYNEQFF
TRBV20-1	17	few	-	TRBJ2-6	TGCAGTGCTAGTTGGGCAGGGGCCAGCTCTGGGGCCAACGTCCTGACTTTC	CSASWAGASSGANVLTF
TRBV12-3/TRBV12-4	14	few	-	TRBJ2-1	TGTGCCAGCAGTTCCCGTAGGCCATCCAATGAGCAGTTCTTC	CASSSRRPSNEQFF
TRBV7-3	13	few	-	TRBJ2-1	TGTGCCAGCGGGAGGATCAGAAGTGGTGAGCAGTTCTTC	CASGRIRSGEQFF
TRBV6-5	18	-	TRBD2	TRBJ2-1	TGTGCCAGCAGTTACGGGCTAGCGGGAGAAAGTATCTACAATGAGCAGTTCTTC	CASSYGLAGESIYNEQFF
TRBV20-1	14	few	-	TRBJ1-1	TGCAGTGCTCACAGTAGGTGGAATAACACTGAAGCTTTCTTT	CSAHSRWNNTEAFF
TRBV19	14	-	-	TRBJ2-7	TGTGCCAGTAAGTCCGGGGCAGGGTTCTACGAGCAGTACTTC	CASKSGAGFYEQYF
TRBV12-3/TRBV12-4	12	-	TRBD1	TRBJ2-7	TGTGCCAGCAGTTCCCTGGACAGGGTTAAGTACTTC	CASSSLDRVKYF
TRBV12-3/TRBV12-4	12	few	-	TRBJ1-2	TGTGCCAGCAAAGGGGGTTCTCGGGGCTACACCTTC	CASKGGSRGYTF
TRBV5-1	16	-	TRBD1	TRBJ2-7	TGCGCCAGCAGCCAAGACAGGGGGCGCCCCTCCTACGAGCAGTACTTC	CASSQDRGRPSYEQYF
TRBV5-1	12	-	-	TRBJ2-1	TGCGCCAGCAGCTTGAGAGGGATTGGGCAGTTCTTC	CASSLRGIGQFF
TRBV5-5	15	-	TRBD1	TRBJ2-3	TGTGCCAGCAGCCATCCCGGACAGGGGACAGATACGCAGTATTTT	CASSHPGQGTDTQYF
TRBV24-1	13	-	-	TRBJ1-1	TGTGCCACCAGTGGAGACAGGAACACTGAAGCTTTCTTT	CATSGDRNTEAFF
TRBV5-6	16	-	TRBD1	TRBJ2-3	TGTGCCAGCAGCGGGGCGACAGGGGAGGCCACAGATACGCAGTATTTT	CASSGATGEATDTQYF
TRBV7-9	11	-	-	TRBJ2-7	TGTGCCAGCAGCGTCGATGAGCGGCAGTACTTC	CASSVDERQYF
TRBV27	16	-	TRBD2	TRBJ2-1	TGTGCCAGCAGTTTCGATGCGGGAGGGGTCTACAATGAGCAGTTCTTC	CASSFDAGGVYNEQFF
TRBV4-1	15	few	TRBD1	TRBJ1-1	TGCGCCAGCAGCCAAGGACAGGGGGCTGACACTGAAGCTTTCTTT	CASSQGQGADTEAFF